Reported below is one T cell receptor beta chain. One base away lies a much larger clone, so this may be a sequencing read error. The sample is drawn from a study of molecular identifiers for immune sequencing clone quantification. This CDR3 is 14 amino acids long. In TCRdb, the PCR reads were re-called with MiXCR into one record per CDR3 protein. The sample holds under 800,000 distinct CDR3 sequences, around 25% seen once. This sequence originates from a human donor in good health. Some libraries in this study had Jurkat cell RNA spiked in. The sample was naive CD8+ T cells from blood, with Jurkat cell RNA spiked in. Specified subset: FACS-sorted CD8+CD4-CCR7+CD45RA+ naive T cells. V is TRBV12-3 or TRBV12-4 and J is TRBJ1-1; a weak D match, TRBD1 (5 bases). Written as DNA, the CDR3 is TGTGCCAGCAGTTTCACAGGTCTAAACACTAAAGCTTTCTTT. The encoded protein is CASSFTGLNTKAFF.